This T cell receptor (beta chain) stems from a study of blood T cells in healthy people across ages. A second PCR, run for 7 to 11 cycles, used a sample-barcoded 5' primer plus a J-beta primer mix. TCRdb re-analysed the 5' RACE reads in MiXCR, keeping a single row per CDR3 protein. The sample shows about 1,400,000 distinct CDR3 sequences, around two fifths of them seen only once. The receptor was isolated from a woman younger than 35 in good health. Specimen: blood.

CDR3 nucleotides: TGTGCCAGCAACAAAGGTGGCGTCAATGAGCAGTTCTTC. Protein sequence: CASNKGGVNEQFF. The chain recombines TRBV2 with TRBJ2-1; D is uncertain. This CDR3 spans 13 amino acids. CDR1 is SNHLY and CDR2 is FYNNEI in the germline V gene. V was trimmed by 7 bases and J by 6 bases, leaving 13 bases between them.